The T cell receptor (beta chain) described here comes from a study of T cell responses to AZD1222 COVID-19 vaccine. On this clone itself: Its antigen is unidentified.

Study-level findings and limits: Seropositive status at baseline applied to only a handful of AZD1222 recipients. Spike-specific TCR repertoires showed rising breadth and depth after two AZD1222 doses. Researchers report vaccine-associated CD4 TCRs spanning spike, with dominance at 160-218 and 743-854. Samples come after the peak T cell response, not at day 14.

The germline V gene encodes CDR1 MGHRA and CDR2 YSYEKL. The CDR3 consists of 13 residues. Trimming removed 4 bases from V and 3 bases from J, with 9 bases in between. TCRdb's table, derived via immunoSEQ multiplex PCR, lists solely in-frame clones and lacks some. This sample has 150,000 to 200,000 clones; about 87% occur once, and the top ten carry 2.7%. This sample comprised peripheral blood, obtained on day 0 of MenACWY control vaccination. The origin of this receptor is an adult in good health. This chain links TRBV4-1 with TRBJ1-2; weak D call: TRBD1 (6 bases). The CDR3 spells CASSPQGDYGYTF. CDR3 bases: TGCGCCAGCAGCCCACAGGGAGACTATGGCTACACCTTC.